A selection of T cell receptor beta chains follows, all from one sample in a study of T-cell memory formation after mild COVID-19. Using its own MiXCR run on the 5' RACE reads, TCRdb lists one record per CDR3 protein. The data show more than 300,000 distinct CDR3 sequences, with around 20% seen just once and 21% held by the top ten. The material sequenced was PBMCs or a T cell subset sorted from them (not recorded which). The source of these receptors is a man between 18 and 35 years old who had mild COVID-19 (a few samples of this study predate the infection). Cell type and time point are not known. Each CDR3 is given with its conserved first and last residue. A D gene is named only where the DNA matches it firmly. A row's size may be missing; if present it is once, few, many or a size class.

cdr3_length j_call clone_size d_call v_call cdr3_aa cdr3_nt
14 TRBJ2-1 NA TRBD2 TRBV7-2 CASTPGLAFNEQFF TGTGCCAGCACCCCGGGACTAGCATTCAATGAGCAGTTCTTC
15 TRBJ2-5 few NA TRBV6-5 CASSYSIGLEETQYF TGTGCCAGCAGTTACTCGATAGGACTGGAAGAGACCCAGTACTTC
16 TRBJ2-2 NA TRBD2 TRBV20-1 CSARTSGGTNTGELFF TGCAGTGCTAGAACTAGCGGGGGGACGAACACCGGGGAGCTGTTTTTT
11 TRBJ1-1 NA NA TRBV20-1 CSATYNTEAFF TGCAGTGCTACCTATAACACTGAAGCTTTCTTT
15 TRBJ1-4 NA NA TRBV18 CASSPPEATNEKLFF TGTGCCAGCTCACCACCAGAGGCGACTAATGAAAAACTGTTTTTT
13 TRBJ2-3 many NA TRBV5-6 CASSQSGLGTQYF TGTGCCAGCAGCCAGAGCGGGCTGGGTACGCAGTATTTT
15 TRBJ1-4 once NA TRBV9 CASSEGDMRGEKLFF TGTGCCAGCAGCGAGGGGGACATGAGAGGTGAAAAACTGTTTTTT
15 TRBJ2-3 NA TRBD2 TRBV20-1 CSARDPRTSADTQYF TGCAGTGCTAGAGATCCCCGGACTAGCGCAGATACGCAGTATTTT
16 TRBJ2-6 few NA TRBV7-3 CASSPSGTSGANVLTF TGTGCCAGCAGCCCCTCCGGGACCTCTGGGGCCAACGTCCTGACTTTC
21 TRBJ2-7 NA NA TRBV12-3/TRBV12-4 CASSLIRGRGLLASRTYEQYF TGTGCCAGCAGTTTAATTCGGGGCCGGGGGCTTCTAGCCTCACGGACATACGAGCAGTACTTC
14 TRBJ2-3 NA NA TRBV5-1 CASRPGTSTDTQYF TGCGCCAGCAGACCCGGGACCAGCACAGATACGCAGTATTTT
15 TRBJ2-2 many NA TRBV7-9 CASRPPAVNTGELFF TGTGCCAGCAGGCCCCCCGCGGTAAACACCGGGGAGCTGTTTTTT
16 TRBJ1-2 NA NA TRBV4-1 CASSSPPAGVNYGYTF TGCGCCAGCAGCTCCCCCCCAGCAGGGGTCAACTATGGCTACACCTTC
18 TRBJ2-1 few TRBD2 TRBV10-3 CAISDLAGGSPSYNEQFF TGTGCCATCAGTGACCTAGCGGGGGGATCTCCCTCTTACAATGAGCAGTTCTTC
15 TRBJ2-5 few NA TRBV4-2 CASSLTRLNQETQYF TGTGCCAGCAGCCTAACGAGGCTAAACCAAGAGACCCAGTACTTC
14 TRBJ2-7 few NA TRBV4-1 CASSQRDGAYEQYF TGCGCCAGCAGCCAGCGGGACGGGGCCTACGAGCAGTACTTC
14 TRBJ2-5 NA NA TRBV3-1 CASSQGGTQETQYF TGTGCCAGCAGCCAGGGGGGGACACAAGAGACCCAGTACTTC
15 TRBJ2-3 few TRBD1 TRBV28 CASSSNRGPPDTQYF TGTGCCAGCAGTTCGAACAGGGGGCCCCCAGATACGCAGTATTTT
15 TRBJ2-3 few NA TRBV6-5 CASSYRGRDTDTQYF TGTGCCAGCAGTTACAGGGGACGGGATACAGATACGCAGTATTTT
13 TRBJ2-5 NA NA TRBV6-5 CASSWDTQETQYF TGTGCCAGCAGTTGGGACACCCAAGAGACCCAGTACTTC
14 TRBJ2-1 few NA TRBV6-2/TRBV6-3 CASTLGGVRAEQFF TGTGCCAGCACCCTAGGCGGGGTTAGAGCTGAGCAGTTCTTC
15 TRBJ1-4 few TRBD1 TRBV6-6 CASSRPGQENEKLFF TGTGCCAGCAGTAGACCGGGACAGGAAAATGAAAAACTGTTTTTT
14 TRBJ1-1 NA NA TRBV4-1 CASSQGGTDTEAFF TGCGCCAGCAGCCAGGGGGGGACGGACACTGAAGCTTTCTTT
16 TRBJ1-3 NA TRBD1 TRBV3-1 CASGSLRGRGGNTIYF TGTGCCAGCGGATCCCTGAGGGGGCGCGGTGGAAACACCATATATTTT
15 TRBJ1-4 NA NA TRBV5-1 CASSLDPPRDEKLFF TGCGCCAGCAGCTTGGACCCGCCTAGAGATGAAAAACTGTTTTTT
13 TRBJ2-3 few NA TRBV4-3 CASSQETWDTQYF TGCGCCAGCAGCCAAGAAACGTGGGATACGCAGTATTTT
14 TRBJ2-7 NA NA TRBV6-2/TRBV6-3 CASKSVIGSYEQYF TGTGCCAGCAAATCCGTAATCGGGTCCTACGAGCAGTACTTC
10 TRBJ1-2 NA NA TRBV29-1 CSADSYGYTF TGCAGCGCTGACAGCTATGGCTACACCTTC
12 TRBJ2-2 NA NA TRBV20-1 CSVQGNTGELFF TGCAGTGTCCAGGGAAACACCGGGGAGCTGTTTTTT
15 TRBJ2-7 many NA TRBV7-6 CASSLAQQESYEQYF TGTGCCAGCAGCTTAGCACAACAGGAGTCCTACGAGCAGTACTTC
12 TRBJ2-1 few NA TRBV5-1 CASSSQYNEQFF TGCGCCAGCAGCTCTCAGTACAATGAGCAGTTCTTC
15 TRBJ1-4 NA NA TRBV5-6 CASSGRPTYNEKLFF TGTGCCAGCAGCGGACGGCCAACTTATAATGAAAAACTGTTTTTT
13 TRBJ2-4 many NA TRBV7-2 CASSPRLEGIQYF TGTGCCAGCAGCCCCCGACTAGAAGGCATTCAGTACTTC
13 TRBJ1-5 NA NA TRBV6-2/TRBV6-3 CASKRDGDQPQHF TGTGCCAGCAAAAGGGACGGGGATCAGCCCCAGCATTTT
13 TRBJ1-1 few NA TRBV7-6 CASSLGEGFEAFF TGTGCCAGCAGCTTAGGAGAGGGATTCGAAGCTTTCTTT
12 TRBJ2-1 few TRBD1 TRBV24-1 CATSPQGIEQFF TGTGCCACCAGCCCACAGGGGATTGAGCAGTTCTTC
14 TRBJ2-2 NA NA TRBV9 CASRSGRGPGELFF TGTGCCAGCAGATCGGGACGGGGGCCCGGGGAGCTGTTTTTT
16 TRBJ2-2 NA NA TRBV7-9 CASSGPGPWGTGELFF TGTGCCAGCAGTGGTCCGGGACCCTGGGGCACCGGGGAGCTGTTTTTT
17 TRBJ2-1 NA TRBD2 TRBV5-1 CASSSGTSGGAWHEQFF TGCGCCAGCAGCTCTGGGACTAGCGGGGGGGCGTGGCATGAGCAGTTCTTC
14 TRBJ2-1 NA NA TRBV7-2 CASSLPYGHNEQFF TGTGCCAGCAGCTTACCCTATGGTCACAATGAGCAGTTCTTC
14 TRBJ2-7 NA TRBD1 TRBV12-3/TRBV12-4 CASGDGDRVYEQYF TGTGCCAGCGGTGATGGGGACAGGGTCTACGAGCAGTACTTC
15 TRBJ2-2 NA TRBD2 TRBV27 CASSFGLVDPGELFF TGTGCCAGCAGTTTTGGACTAGTAGACCCCGGGGAGCTGTTTTTT
16 TRBJ2-2 many TRBD1 TRBV4-3 CASSRRDSQNTGELFF TGCGCCAGCAGCCGACGGGACAGTCAAAACACCGGGGAGCTGTTTTTT
16 TRBJ2-3 few NA TRBV7-9 CASSPPVSGSTDTQYF TGTGCCAGCAGCCCCCCTGTGTCGGGGAGCACAGATACGCAGTATTTT
13 TRBJ2-2 few TRBD1 TRBV5-1 CASSKGQAGELFF TGCGCCAGCAGCAAGGGACAGGCCGGGGAGCTGTTTTTT
14 TRBJ1-1 NA NA TRBV5-1 CASSLVEVVTEAFF TGCGCCAGCAGCTTGGTGGAGGTGGTCACTGAAGCTTTCTTT